This record looks at one T cell receptor beta chain sequence and its context. The sample comes from a study of blood T cell repertoires in COVID-19. The data were produced by immunoSEQ multiplex PCR, yet TCRdb's version contains in-frame clones alone and is incomplete. The repertoire holds a few hundred thousand clones, around 85% seen once, with approximately 4.6% in the top ten. Unmatched junction bases numbered 14, after V lost 2 bases and J lost 7 bases. There are 17 residues in the CDR3. The V gene's germline CDR1 is SGHTS and CDR2 YDEGEE. Individuals drawn from around 25 US areas were roughly 18 to 95 years old.

The origin of this receptor is a woman in her forties with acute COVID-19. The chain couples TRBV5-8 to TRBJ1-4; 7 bases agree with TRBD1. The sample comprised PBMCs or T cells enriched from blood (not recorded which). The CDR3 loop is CASSLDVGDRVFEKLFF. CDR3 nucleotide sequence: TGTGCCAGCAGCTTAGATGTGGGTGACAGGGTTTTTGAAAAACTGTTTTTT.